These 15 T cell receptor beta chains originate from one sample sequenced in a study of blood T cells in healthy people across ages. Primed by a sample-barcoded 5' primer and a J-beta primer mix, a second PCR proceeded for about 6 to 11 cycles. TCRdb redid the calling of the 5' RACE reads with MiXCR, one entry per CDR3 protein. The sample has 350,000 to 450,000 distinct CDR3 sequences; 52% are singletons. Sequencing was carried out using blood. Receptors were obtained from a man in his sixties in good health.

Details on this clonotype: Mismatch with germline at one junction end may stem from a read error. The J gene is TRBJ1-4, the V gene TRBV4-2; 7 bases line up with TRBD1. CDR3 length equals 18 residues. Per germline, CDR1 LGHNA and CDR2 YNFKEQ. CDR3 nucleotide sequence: TGTGCCAGCAACCAACCAATAACAGGGGCGGAAGCTAATGAAAAACTGTTTTTT. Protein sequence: CASNQPITGAEANEKLFF.

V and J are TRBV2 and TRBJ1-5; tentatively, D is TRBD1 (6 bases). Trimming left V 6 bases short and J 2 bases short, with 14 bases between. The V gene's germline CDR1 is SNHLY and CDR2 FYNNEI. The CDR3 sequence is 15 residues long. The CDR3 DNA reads TGTGCCAGCAGCCCCCTGCCAGGGGGCAATCAGCCCCAGCATTTT. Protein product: CASSPLPGGNQPQHF.

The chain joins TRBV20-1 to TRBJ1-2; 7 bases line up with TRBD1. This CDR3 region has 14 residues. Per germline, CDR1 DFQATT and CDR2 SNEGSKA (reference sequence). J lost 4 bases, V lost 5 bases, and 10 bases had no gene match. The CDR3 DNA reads TGCAGTGCTTTCATGAGACAGGGAGTCTATGGCTACACCTTC. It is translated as CSAFMRQGVYGYTF.

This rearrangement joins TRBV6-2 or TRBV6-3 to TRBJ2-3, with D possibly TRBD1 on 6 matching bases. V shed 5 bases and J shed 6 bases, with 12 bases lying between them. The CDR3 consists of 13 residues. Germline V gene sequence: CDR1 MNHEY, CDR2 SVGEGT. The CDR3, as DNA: TGTGCCAGCAGTGACCAGGGGTTCGATACGCAGTATTTT. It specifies CASSDQGFDTQYF.

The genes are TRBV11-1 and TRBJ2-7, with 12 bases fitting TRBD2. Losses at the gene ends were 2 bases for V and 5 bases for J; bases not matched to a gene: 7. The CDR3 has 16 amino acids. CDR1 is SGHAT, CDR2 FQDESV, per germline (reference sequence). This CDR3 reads CASSLRLAGATNEQYF. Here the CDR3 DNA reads TGTGCCAGCAGCTTAAGACTAGCGGGAGCAACAAACGAGCAGTACTTC.

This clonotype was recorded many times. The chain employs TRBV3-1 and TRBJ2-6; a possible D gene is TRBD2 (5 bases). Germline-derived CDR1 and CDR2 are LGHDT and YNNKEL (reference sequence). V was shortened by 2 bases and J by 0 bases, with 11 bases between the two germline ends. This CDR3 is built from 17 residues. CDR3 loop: CASSQPGLLSGANVLTF. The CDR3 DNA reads TGTGCCAGCAGCCAACCCGGACTTCTCTCTGGGGCCAACGTCCTGACTTTC.

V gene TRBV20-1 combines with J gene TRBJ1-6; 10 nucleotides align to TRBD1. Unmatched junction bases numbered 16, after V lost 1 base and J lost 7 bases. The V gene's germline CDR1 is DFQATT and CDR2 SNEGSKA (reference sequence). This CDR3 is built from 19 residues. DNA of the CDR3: TGCAGTGCTAGAGTACCGGGACAGGGGAAAACAAAAACCAATTCACCCCTCCACTTT. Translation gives CSARVPGQGKTKTNSPLHF.

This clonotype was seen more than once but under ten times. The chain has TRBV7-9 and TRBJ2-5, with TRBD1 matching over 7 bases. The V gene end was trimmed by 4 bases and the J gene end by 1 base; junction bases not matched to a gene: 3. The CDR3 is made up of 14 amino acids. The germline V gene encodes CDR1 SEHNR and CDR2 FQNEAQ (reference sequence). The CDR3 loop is CASSWGTAQETQYF. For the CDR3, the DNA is TGTGCCAGCAGCTGGGGGACAGCCCAAGAGACCCAGTACTTC.

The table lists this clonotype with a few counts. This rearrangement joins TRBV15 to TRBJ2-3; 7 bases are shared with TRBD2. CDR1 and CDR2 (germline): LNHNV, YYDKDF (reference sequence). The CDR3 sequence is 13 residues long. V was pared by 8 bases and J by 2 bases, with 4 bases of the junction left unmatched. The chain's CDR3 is CATGTTDTDTQYF. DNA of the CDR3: TGTGCCACCGGGACTACCGACACAGATACGCAGTATTTT.

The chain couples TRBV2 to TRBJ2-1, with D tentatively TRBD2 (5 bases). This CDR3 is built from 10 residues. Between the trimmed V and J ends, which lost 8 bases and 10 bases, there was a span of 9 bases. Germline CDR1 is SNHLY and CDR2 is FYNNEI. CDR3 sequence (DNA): TGTGCCAGCCGGCGGGTAGAGCAGTTCTTC. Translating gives CASRRVEQFF.

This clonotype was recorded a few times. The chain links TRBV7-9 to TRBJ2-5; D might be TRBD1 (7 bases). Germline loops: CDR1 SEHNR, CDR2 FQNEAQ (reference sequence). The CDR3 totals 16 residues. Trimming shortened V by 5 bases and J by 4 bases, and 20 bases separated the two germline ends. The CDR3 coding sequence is TGTGCCAGCAGCCCCTCCAGGGGGGCTCCTTCAGAGACCCAGTACTTC. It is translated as CASSPSRGAPSETQYF.

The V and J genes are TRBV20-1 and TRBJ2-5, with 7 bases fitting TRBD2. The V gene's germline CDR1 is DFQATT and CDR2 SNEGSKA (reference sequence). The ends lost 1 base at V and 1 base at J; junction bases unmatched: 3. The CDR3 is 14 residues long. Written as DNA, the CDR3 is TGCAGTGCTAGAGCGCCTAGCGGCCAAGAGACCCAGTACTTC. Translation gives CSARAPSGQETQYF.

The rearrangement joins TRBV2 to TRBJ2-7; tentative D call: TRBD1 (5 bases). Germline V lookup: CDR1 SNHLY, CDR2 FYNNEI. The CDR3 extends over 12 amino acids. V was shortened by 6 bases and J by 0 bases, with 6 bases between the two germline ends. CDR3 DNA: TGTGCCAGCAGGGACACCTCCTACGAGCAGTACTTC. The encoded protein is CASRDTSYEQYF.

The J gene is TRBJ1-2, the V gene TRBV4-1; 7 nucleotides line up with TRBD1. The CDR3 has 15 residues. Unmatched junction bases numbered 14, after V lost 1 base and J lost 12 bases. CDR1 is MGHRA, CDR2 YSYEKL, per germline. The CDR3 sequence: CASSQVGQRDSGHTF. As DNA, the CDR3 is TGCGCCAGCAGCCAAGTGGGACAGAGGGACAGCGGCCACACCTTC.

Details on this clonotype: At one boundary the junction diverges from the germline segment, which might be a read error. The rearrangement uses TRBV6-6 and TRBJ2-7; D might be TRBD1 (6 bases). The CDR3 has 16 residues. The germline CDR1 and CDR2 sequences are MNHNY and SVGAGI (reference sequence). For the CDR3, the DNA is TGTGCCAGCAGTGACTCGTCTCGGACAGAGGGGTACGAGCAGTACTTC. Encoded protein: CASSDSSRTEGYEQYF.